What follows describes a single T cell receptor beta chain. What this receptor recognizes is not known. This entry is derived from a study of T cell responses to AZD1222 COVID-19 vaccine (dated by TCRdb to the early 2020s). Turning to the overall study: TCR sequencing covered 230 or so trial participants: 200 to 210 given two doses of AZD1222 and 26 given two doses of MenACWY control vaccine. Trial participants were enrolled into age subgroups of 18-55, 56-69 and 70-plus years, which contained around 150, 29 and 61 TCR-sequenced participants, respectively. The full study reports these points: Participants were mostly white British, with more females than males. The authors suggested clonal diversity may have been underestimated. Because no day 14 peak-response samples were available, the repertoires could be characterized only after the peak T cell response. CD4 TCRs associated with the vaccine covered the entire spike protein, and the dominant responses were in regions 160-218 and 743-854. Reportedly, almost half of the unique spike-specific TCRs recognized epitopes lying outside the regions that are mutated in the B.1.351 and B.1.1.7 variants. In the small 56-69-year group, the increase in depth fell short of significance, most likely because of low power. After two AZD1222 doses, spike-specific TCR breadth and depth were significantly higher than at day 0 and than in MenACWY recipients. Conclusions about previously exposed vaccinees were limited because only a handful of AZD1222 recipients were SARS-CoV-2 seropositive at baseline.

V is cut by 2 bases and J by 6 bases, and the space between the germline ends is 19 bases. From the cysteine up to the phenylalanine, the CDR3 has a length of 16 residues. The kept DNA is CDR3 alone, 48 bases in frame from the first base. The germline V gene provides CDR1 MNHEY and CDR2 SVGEGT. Taken with the paper, the label for time point translates to: baseline before first vaccination. Vaccinee samples were obtained from the UK trials COV001 and COV002, which included a single-blind randomized controlled phase 2/3 trial of AZD1222 (ChAdOx1 nCoV-19) in healthy adults. Trial participant PBMC samples were collected at day 0 and day 28 after the second dose for TCRbeta chain sequencing. The CDR3 regions of human TCRbeta chains were subjected to immunosequencing. The paper's data handling went like this. Repertoire TCRs were matched against a reference library of SARS-CoV-2-specific TCRs generated with the MIRA antigen-specificity platform. Breadth was defined as the fraction of unique TCRs that were SARS-CoV-2-associated. Depth was defined as the fraction of total T cells that were SARS-CoV-2-associated. Using the MIRA data, every spike-specific TCR was mapped to the spike region that the TCR reacted to and assigned to either a CD4 or a CD8 class. Log10-transformed breadth and depth values were compared by one-way ANOVA with Sidak's multiple comparisons tests. Drawn from immuneACCESS, this table holds only the in-frame rearrangements with V and J called that TCRdb kept. Clones are partly lost; checked studies trace under half to an unresolved V gene and leave the rest unexplained. That table is the source of V, J and clone size, and D and trimming were worked out from the DNA. The sample table records more than 110,000 clones. About 2.2% of the sample lies in the top ten.

The sample comprised peripheral blood. This TCR was sampled from an adult in good health. Recombination linked TRBV6-2 or TRBV6-3 to TRBJ1-2; no D gene is confidently identified. The DNA sequence is given as TGTGCCAGCAGTTACGTGGCGGGCAGTACTAGCGATGGCTACACCTTC. Translated, it reads CASSYVAGSTSDGYTF.